These 26 T cell receptor beta chains were all obtained from the same sample, sequenced in a study of OX40 agonist ivuxolimab in advanced cancers. Here immunoSEQ multiplex PCR was the method, and the copy in TCRdb shows in-frame clones only, minus some. The sample carries tens of thousands of clones, 80% to 90% recorded once. This specimen was CD4+ or CD8+ T cells sorted from blood, taken in a trial of the OX40 agonist ivuxolimab. The receptor source for this set is an adult with an advanced solid tumor such as melanoma, head and neck, liver or kidney cancer.

J is TRBJ2-7 and V is TRBV11-2; 9 bases align to TRBD1. Germline-derived CDR1 and CDR2 are SGHAT and FQNNGV. Losses at the gene ends were 5 bases for V and 7 bases for J; bases not matched to a gene: 12. This CDR3 is built from 15 residues. This CDR3 reads CASSAPGTGHDEQYF. The DNA for the CDR3 is TGTGCCAGCAGCGCTCCCGGGACAGGGCATGATGAGCAGTACTTC.

V and J are TRBV7-2 and TRBJ1-2; D gene uncertain. Germline V gene sequence: CDR1 SGHTA, CDR2 FQGNSA. V lost 1 base, J lost 1 base, and 7 bases lay in between. CDR3 length: 14 residues. CDR3: CASSLGPVNYGYTF. CDR3 bases: TGTGCCAGCAGCTTAGGGCCGGTTAACTATGGCTACACCTTC.

This chain joins TRBV5-6 and TRBJ1-2, with D unresolved. Germline assignment: CDR1 SGHDT and CDR2 YYEEEE. This CDR3 has 14 residues. Trimming took off 2 bases at V and 1 base at J, with 9 bases between the two ends. CDR3 nucleotide sequence: TGTGCCAGCAGCTTCGGACTTCTTAACTATGGCTACACCTTC. It translates to CASSFGLLNYGYTF.

The gene calls are TRBV11-1 and TRBJ1-1; D possibly corresponds to TRBD1 (5 bases). Germline CDR1 is SGHAT and CDR2 is FQDESV (reference sequence). The V end was cut by 1 base, the J end by 3 bases, with 15 bases between. The CDR3 length is 16 residues. The CDR3 here is CASSLGGGRVYTEAFF. The CDR3 nucleotides are TGTGCCAGCAGCTTAGGGGGCGGCAGGGTCTACACTGAAGCTTTCTTT.

The J gene is TRBJ2-3, the V gene TRBV28; 11 nucleotides align to TRBD2. Germline V gives CDR1 MDHEN, CDR2 SYDVKM. The CDR3 spans 18 residues. Trimming cost V 2 bases and J 0 bases; bases outside gene matches: 7. The CDR3 is CASSLGLAGGSSTDTQYF. The CDR3 DNA sequence: TGTGCCAGCAGTTTAGGGCTAGCGGGGGGTTCTAGCACAGATACGCAGTATTTT.

The chain joins TRBV5-1 to TRBJ2-5; TRBD1 aligns across 8 bases. The CDR3 is 16 amino acids. Germline V gives CDR1 SGHRS, CDR2 YFSETQ. With V trimmed by 0 bases and J by 5 bases, 9 bases remained unmatched. CDR3 bases: TGCGCCAGCAGCTTGGCGGGCAGGGGGCTGGGGGAGACCCAGTACTTC. This encodes CASSLAGRGLGETQYF.

The chain couples TRBV7-2 to TRBJ2-5; TRBD1 might be the D (6 bases). With 4 bases removed from V and 4 bases from J, the gap between germline ends came to 16 bases. The length of the CDR3 is 15 residues. Per the germline V gene, CDR1 is SGHTA and CDR2 is FQGNSA. The CDR3 sequence: CASSSWGQSGETQYF. The CDR3 nucleotides read TGTGCCAGCAGCTCCTGGGGGCAGAGTGGAGAGACCCAGTACTTC.

J is TRBJ1-6 and V is TRBV9; D is uncertain. The germline CDR1 and CDR2 sequences are SGDLS and YYNGEE. Deletions cut 0 bases from V and 10 bases from J, with 8 bases between. The length of the CDR3 is 13 residues. CDR3 in DNA: TGTGCCAGCAGCGTAGGGGAAGACTCACCCCTCCACTTT. Protein sequence: CASSVGEDSPLHF. The whole variable domain, remainder taken from reference TRBV9 and TRBJ1-6, is DSGVTQTPKHLITATGQRVTLRCSPRSGDLSVYWYQQSLDQGLQFLIQYYNGEERAKGNILERFSAQQFPDLHSELNLSSLELGDSALYFCASSVGEDSPLHFGNGTRLTVT.

This rearrangement joins TRBV7-9 to TRBJ1-3; no clear D. Per germline, CDR1 SEHNR and CDR2 FQNEAQ (reference sequence). The CDR3 sequence is 15 residues long. V lost 3 bases, J lost 1 base, and 10 bases lay in between. Written as DNA, the CDR3 is TGTGCCAGCAGCTTGTCCCTCGGGTCTGGAAACACCATATATTTT. Protein product: CASSLSLGSGNTIYF.

In this sample, this clone turned up a few times. The chain carries TRBV6-6 and TRBJ2-5, with D tentatively TRBD1 (6 bases). Germline V gene sequence: CDR1 MNHNY, CDR2 SVGAGI (reference sequence). The length of the CDR3 is 16 residues. The germline V and J ends were trimmed by 2 bases and 1 base, with 14 bases remaining between them. Here the CDR3 reads CASSYALTGTQETQYF. CDR3 bases: TGTGCCAGCAGTTACGCGCTTACAGGGACCCAAGAGACCCAGTACTTC.

The chain has TRBV5-1 and TRBJ2-5, with 8 bases lining up with TRBD2. The J call is in doubt because the DNA end fits TRBJ2-7 better. The CDR3 is 17 residues long. CDR1 and CDR2 from the germline V gene are SGHRS and YFSETQ. The CDR3 region is CASSAQLAGLTSYEQYF. The CDR3 DNA reads as TGCGCCAGCAGCGCACAGTTAGCGGGGCTTACCTCCTACGAGCAGTACTTC.

The rearrangement joins TRBV7-2 to TRBJ1-1, with 9 bases lining up with TRBD1. V lost 4 bases and J lost 9; bases outside the gene matches: 9. The CDR3 loop spans 14 amino acids. Germline V gene lookup returns CDR1 SGHTA and CDR2 FQGNSA. The CDR3 loop is CASSSGTGSTQAFF. CDR3 coding DNA: TGTGCCAGCAGCTCCGGGACAGGGTCGACCCAAGCTTTCTTT.

This chain uses TRBV30 with TRBJ2-4, with 14 positions matching TRBD2. The CDR3 sequence is 18 residues long. Losses at the gene ends were 1 base for V and 8 bases for J; bases not matched to a gene: 13. Germline V gene sequence: CDR1 GTSNPN, CDR2 SVGIG (reference sequence). Written as DNA, the CDR3 is TGTGCCTGGAGTGGGACTAGCGGGGGGCCCCGAGGGAGGCACATTCAGTACTTC. The encoded protein is CAWSGTSGGPRGRHIQYF. The full variable domain, with the rest looked up from reference TRBV30 and TRBJ2-4, is SQTIHQWPATLVQPVGSPLSLECTVEGTSNPNLYWYRQAAGRGLQLLFYSVGIGQISSEVPQNLSASRPQDRQFILSSKKLLLSDSGFYLCAWSGTSGGPRGRHIQYFGAGTRLSVL.

The J gene is TRBJ2-5, the V gene TRBV11-2; D unclear. The CDR3 runs 14 residues. Trimming pared 0 bases from V and 5 bases from J, leaving 10 bases between. CDR1 SGHAT and CDR2 FQNNGV come from the germline V gene. The CDR3 nucleotides are TGTGCCAGCAGCTTAGATCTAGATTTGGAGACCCAGTACTTC. Protein: CASSLDLDLETQYF.

A single count supports this clone. The rearrangement links TRBV4-1 to TRBJ1-5; 10 nucleotides line up with TRBD1. Germline V lookup: CDR1 MGHRA, CDR2 YSYEKL. The CDR3 spans 16 residues. The ends lost 2 bases at V and 4 bases at J; junction bases unmatched: 5. The CDR3 region has the DNA TGCGCCAGCAGCCAATTCGACAGGGGGCTTAATCAGCCCCAGCATTTT. Protein: CASSQFDRGLNQPQHF.

The chain has TRBV5-1 and TRBJ2-3; 8 bases match TRBD2. Germline loops: CDR1 SGHRS, CDR2 YFSETQ. Trimming removed 4 bases from V and 3 bases from J; junction bases left unmatched: 10. This CDR3 has 16 residues. The CDR3 DNA is TGCGCCAGCAGCGGACCGGGAGGGAGGACTACAGATACGCAGTATTTT. As protein: CASSGPGGRTTDTQYF.

This chain uses TRBV9 with TRBJ2-7, with D maybe TRBD2 (5 bases). This CDR3 comprises 15 residues. The V end was cut by 4 bases, the J end by 2 bases, with 16 bases between. Germline V gene lookup returns CDR1 SGDLS and CDR2 YYNGEE. The CDR3 nucleotides read TGTGCCAGCAGCCCAACCCCCGGGGAGCCCTACGAGCAGTACTTC. As protein: CASSPTPGEPYEQYF. Supplemented by reference TRBV9 and TRBJ2-7, the full variable domain reads DSGVTQTPKHLITATGQRVTLRCSPRSGDLSVYWYQQSLDQGLQFLIQYYNGEERAKGNILERFSAQQFPDLHSELNLSSLELGDSALYFCASSPTPGEPYEQYFGPGTRLTVT.

This CDR3 reads CASSLALGTPNQPQHF. Here the CDR3 DNA reads TGTGCCAGCAGCTTAGCTCTAGGGACCCCCAATCAGCCCCAGCATTTT. The chain recombines TRBV7-2 with TRBJ1-5, with a weak D call TRBD1 (5 bases). Germline V gene sequence: CDR1 SGHTA, CDR2 FQGNSA. V was pared by 0 bases and J by 3 bases, with 12 bases between. This CDR3 is built from 16 residues. The variable domain in full, completed from reference TRBV7-2 and TRBJ1-5, reads GAGVSQSPSNKVTEKGKDVELRCDPISGHTALYWYRQSLGQGLEFLIYFQGNSAPDKSGLPSDRFSAERTGGSVSTLTIQRTQQEDSAVYLCASSLALGTPNQPQHFGDGTRLSIL.

The CDR3 loop reads CASSELEAGVGTEAFF. The CDR3 nucleotides read TGTGCCAGCAGTGAATTGGAGGCAGGGGTCGGCACTGAAGCTTTCTTT. The chain carries TRBV6-1 and TRBJ1-1; TRBD1 might be the D (6 bases). The germline CDR1 and CDR2 sequences are MNHNS and SASEGT. The CDR3 is 16 amino acids. V lost 2 bases to trimming and J lost 4 bases, with 17 bases between them.

J is TRBJ2-2 and V is TRBV4-3; D is tentatively TRBD1 or TRBD2 (6 bases each). This CDR3 region has 15 residues. The germline V gene has CDR1 LGHNA and CDR2 YSLEER. The V gene lost 4 bases and the J gene lost 8 bases, with 17 bases spanning the gap. The CDR3 DNA follows: TGCGCCAGCAGCCTTGGCGGGGCCAGGGGAGGGGAGCTGTTTTTT. Protein: CASSLGGARGGELFF.

J is TRBJ2-3 and V is TRBV29-1; D perhaps matches TRBD2 (6 bases). Trimming removed 8 bases at V and 4 bases at J, with 16 bases between. CDR3 size: 13 residues. CDR1 and CDR2 from the germline V gene are SQVTM and ANQGSEA. The CDR3 is CSRRDSWADTQYF. The CDR3 bases are TGCAGCCGCCGGGACTCCTGGGCAGATACGCAGTATTTT.

This clone appeared a few times. This chain joins TRBV27 and TRBJ1-5, with D possibly TRBD1 on 5 matching bases. The CDR3 length is 15 residues. CDR1 and CDR2 (germline): MNHEY, SMNVEV (reference sequence). V was trimmed by 4 bases and J by 0 bases, leaving 10 bases between them. This CDR3 reads CASSWGTNSNQPQHF. The CDR3 coding sequence is TGTGCCAGCAGTTGGGGGACTAATAGCAATCAGCCCCAGCATTTT.

The chain carries TRBV6-6 and TRBJ1-3, with D maybe TRBD1 (5 bases). V was pared by 5 bases and J by 2 bases, with 13 bases between. This CDR3 has 15 residues. Germline V gene sequence: CDR1 MNHNY, CDR2 SVGAGI (reference sequence). The CDR3 region is CASSRGRRTGNTIYF. The CDR3 region has the DNA TGTGCCAGCAGTCGGGGACGACGAACTGGAAACACCATATATTTT.

This chain links TRBV4-3 with TRBJ1-2, with 7 nucleotides matching TRBD1. CDR3 length: 16 amino acids. Germline CDR1 and CDR2: LGHNA and YSLEER. J was trimmed by 4 bases and V by 0 bases; bases with no gene match: 8. The DNA of the CDR3 is TGCGCCAGCAGCCAAGATTTGGCAGGGGGTGTCTATGGCTACACCTTC. Its translation is CASSQDLAGGVYGYTF.

The chain carries TRBV19 and TRBJ1-1; no clear D. V lost 7 bases to trimming and J lost 1 base, with 10 bases between them. Germline V lookup: CDR1 LNHDA, CDR2 SQIVND (reference sequence). The length of the CDR3 is 13 residues. DNA of the CDR3: TGTGCCAGTATGGGGTTTGGGAACACTGAAGCTTTCTTT. The encoded protein is CASMGFGNTEAFF.

This clone was seen only a few times. V usage is TRBV9 and J usage is TRBJ2-5; 7 bases align to TRBD1. The J segment lost 5 bases and the V segment lost 1 base, leaving 5 bases of the junction unmatched. CDR1 is SGDLS, CDR2 YYNGEE, per germline. The CDR3 is 14 residues long. CDR3 nucleotide sequence: TGTGCCAGCAGCGTAACAGGGGATCTTGAGACCCAGTACTTC. It is translated as CASSVTGDLETQYF.